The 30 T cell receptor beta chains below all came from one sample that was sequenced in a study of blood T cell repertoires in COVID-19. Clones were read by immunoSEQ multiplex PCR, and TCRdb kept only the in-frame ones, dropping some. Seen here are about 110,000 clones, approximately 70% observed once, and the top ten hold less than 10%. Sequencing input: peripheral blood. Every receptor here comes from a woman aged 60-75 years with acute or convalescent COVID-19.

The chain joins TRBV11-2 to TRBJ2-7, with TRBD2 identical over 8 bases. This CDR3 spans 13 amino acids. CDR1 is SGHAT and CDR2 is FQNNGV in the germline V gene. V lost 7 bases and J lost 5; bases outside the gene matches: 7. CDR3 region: CASISGGANEQYF. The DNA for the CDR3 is TGTGCCAGCATCTCCGGGGGGGCCAACGAGCAGTACTTC.

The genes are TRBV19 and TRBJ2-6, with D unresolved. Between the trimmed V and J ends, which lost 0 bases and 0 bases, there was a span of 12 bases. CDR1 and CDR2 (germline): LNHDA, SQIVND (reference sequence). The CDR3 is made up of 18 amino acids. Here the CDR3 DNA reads TGTGCCAGTAGTATAGACCAGGTTCTTACCTCTGGGGCCAACGTCCTGACTTTC. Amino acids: CASSIDQVLTSGANVLTF.

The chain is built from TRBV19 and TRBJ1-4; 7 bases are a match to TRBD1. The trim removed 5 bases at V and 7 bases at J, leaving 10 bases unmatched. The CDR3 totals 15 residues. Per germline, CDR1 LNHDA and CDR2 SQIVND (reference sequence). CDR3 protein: CASSSGGSGGEKLFF. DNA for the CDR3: TGTGCCAGTAGTTCAGGCGGGTCAGGGGGTGAAAAACTGTTTTTT. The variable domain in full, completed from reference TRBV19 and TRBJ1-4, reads DGGITQSPKYLFRKEGQNVTLSCEQNLNHDAMYWYRQDPGQGLRLIYYSQIVNDFQKGDIAEGYSVSREKKESFPLTVTSAQKNPTAFYLCASSSGGSGGEKLFFGSGTQLSVL.

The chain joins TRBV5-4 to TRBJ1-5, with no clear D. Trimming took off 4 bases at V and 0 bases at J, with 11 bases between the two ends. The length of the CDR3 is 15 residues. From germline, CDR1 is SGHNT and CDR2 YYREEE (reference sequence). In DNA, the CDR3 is TGTGCCAGCAGCCTGGGCGGCAGTAGCAATCAGCCCCAGCATTTT. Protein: CASSLGGSSNQPQHF.

DNA of the CDR3: TGTGCCAGCAGTTACTCGGCAGTCACTGAAGCTTTCTTT. Protein product: CASSYSAVTEAFF. The gene calls are TRBV6-5 and TRBJ1-1; the D is unclear. This CDR3 contains 13 residues. The V gene lost 0 bases and the J gene lost 4 bases, with 6 bases spanning the gap. Germline CDR1 MNHEY, CDR2 SVGAGI.

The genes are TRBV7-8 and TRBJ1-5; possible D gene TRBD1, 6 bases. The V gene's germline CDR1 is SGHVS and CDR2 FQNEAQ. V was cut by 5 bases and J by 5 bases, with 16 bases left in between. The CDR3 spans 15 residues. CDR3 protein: CASSPRVGGHQPQHF. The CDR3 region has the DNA TGTGCCAGCAGCCCCCGTGTAGGGGGTCATCAGCCCCAGCATTTT.

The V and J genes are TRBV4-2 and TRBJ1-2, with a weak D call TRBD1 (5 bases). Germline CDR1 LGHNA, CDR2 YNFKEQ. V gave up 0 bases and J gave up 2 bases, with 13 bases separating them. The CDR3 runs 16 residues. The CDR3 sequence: CASSQEIAGGNYGYTF. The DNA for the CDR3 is TGTGCCAGCAGCCAAGAAATTGCCGGGGGGAACTATGGCTACACCTTC.

The CDR3 is CASSPGGSNEQYF. The CDR3 DNA sequence: TGTGCCAGCAGCCCAGGGGGTAGCAACGAGCAGTACTTC. V is TRBV11-2 and J is TRBJ2-7; 7 bases agree with TRBD1. CDR1 is SGHAT and CDR2 is FQNNGV in the germline V gene. The V segment lost 5 bases and the J segment 5 bases; nucleotides outside the gene matches: 6. This CDR3 is 13 amino acids long. Based on the CDR3 plus reference TRBV11-2 and TRBJ2-7, the full variable domain is EAGVAQSPRYKIIEKRQSVAFWCNPISGHATLYWYQQILGQGPKLLIQFQNNGVVDDSQLPKDRFSAERLKGVDSTLKIQPAKLEDSAVYLCASSPGGSNEQYFGPGTRLTVT.

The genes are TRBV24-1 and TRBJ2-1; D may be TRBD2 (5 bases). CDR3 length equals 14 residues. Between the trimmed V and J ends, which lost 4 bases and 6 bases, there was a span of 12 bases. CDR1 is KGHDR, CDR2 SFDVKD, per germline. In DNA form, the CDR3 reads TGTGCCACCAGTGACCCCCGGGGTTTCAATGAGCAGTTCTTC. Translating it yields CATSDPRGFNEQFF.

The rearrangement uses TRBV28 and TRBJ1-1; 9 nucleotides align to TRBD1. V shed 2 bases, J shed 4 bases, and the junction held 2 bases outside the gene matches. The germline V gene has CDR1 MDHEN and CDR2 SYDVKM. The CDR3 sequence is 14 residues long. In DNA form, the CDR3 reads TGTGCCAGCAGTTTAGGGGACAGGGTCACTGAAGCTTTCTTT. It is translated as CASSLGDRVTEAFF.

As DNA, the CDR3 is TGTGCCAGTAGTACCCAGCGGGGGCGGATCACAGATACGCAGTATTTT. Translation gives CASSTQRGRITDTQYF. The V call is TRBV19, the J call TRBJ2-3, with 8 bases that match TRBD2. The CDR3 runs to 16 residues. From germline, CDR1 is LNHDA and CDR2 SQIVND (reference sequence). The V and J ends lost 4 bases and 2 bases, in that order; junction bases with no gene match: 8.

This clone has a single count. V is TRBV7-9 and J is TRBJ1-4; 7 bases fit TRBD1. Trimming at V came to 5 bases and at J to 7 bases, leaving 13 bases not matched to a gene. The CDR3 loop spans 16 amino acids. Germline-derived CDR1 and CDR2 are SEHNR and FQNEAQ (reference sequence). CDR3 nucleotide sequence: TGTGCCAGCAGCCTCGGGGGAAAAGGGGGCATTGAAAAACTGTTTTTT. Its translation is CASSLGGKGGIEKLFF.

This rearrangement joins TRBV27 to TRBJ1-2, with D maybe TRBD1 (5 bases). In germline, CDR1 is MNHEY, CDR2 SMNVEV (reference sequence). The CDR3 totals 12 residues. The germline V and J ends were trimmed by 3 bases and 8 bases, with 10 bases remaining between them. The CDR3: CASSFAGFGYTF. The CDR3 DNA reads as TGTGCCAGCAGTTTCGCAGGGTTCGGCTACACCTTC.

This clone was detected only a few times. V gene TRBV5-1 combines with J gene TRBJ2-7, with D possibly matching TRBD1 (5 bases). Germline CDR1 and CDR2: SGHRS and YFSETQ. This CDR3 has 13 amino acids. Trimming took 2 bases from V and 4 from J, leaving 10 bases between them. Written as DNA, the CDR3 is TGCGCCAGCAGCTTTGGGGCTTCTTACGAGCAGTACTTC. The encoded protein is CASSFGASYEQYF.

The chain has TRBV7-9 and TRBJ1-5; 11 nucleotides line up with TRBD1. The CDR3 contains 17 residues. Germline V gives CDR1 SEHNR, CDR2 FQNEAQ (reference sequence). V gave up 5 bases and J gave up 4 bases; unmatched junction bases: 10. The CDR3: CASSPPPGQGGNQPQHF. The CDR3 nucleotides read TGTGCCAGCAGCCCTCCCCCGGGACAGGGGGGAAATCAGCCCCAGCATTTT.

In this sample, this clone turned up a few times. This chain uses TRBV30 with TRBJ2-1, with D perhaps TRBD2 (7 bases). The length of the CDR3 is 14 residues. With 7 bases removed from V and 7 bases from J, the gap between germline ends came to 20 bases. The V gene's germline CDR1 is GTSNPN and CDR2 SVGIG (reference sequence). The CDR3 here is CASPGAGAKNEQFF. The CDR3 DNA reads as TGTGCCTCCCCCGGCGCGGGGGCCAAGAATGAGCAGTTCTTC.

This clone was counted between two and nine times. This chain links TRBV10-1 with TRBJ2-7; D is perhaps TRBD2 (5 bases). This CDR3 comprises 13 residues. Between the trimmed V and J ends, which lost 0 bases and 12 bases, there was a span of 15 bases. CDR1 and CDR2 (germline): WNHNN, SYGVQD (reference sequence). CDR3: CASSESRAAASYF. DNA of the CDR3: TGCGCCAGCAGTGAGTCGAGGGCAGCAGCATCGTACTTC.

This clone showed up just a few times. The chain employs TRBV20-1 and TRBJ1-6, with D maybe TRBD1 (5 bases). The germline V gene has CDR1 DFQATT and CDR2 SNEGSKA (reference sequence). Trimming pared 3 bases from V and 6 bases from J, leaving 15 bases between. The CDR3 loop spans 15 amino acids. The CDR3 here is CSASEGTDTNSPLHF. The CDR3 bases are TGCAGTGCTAGTGAGGGGACTGATACTAATTCACCCCTCCACTTT.

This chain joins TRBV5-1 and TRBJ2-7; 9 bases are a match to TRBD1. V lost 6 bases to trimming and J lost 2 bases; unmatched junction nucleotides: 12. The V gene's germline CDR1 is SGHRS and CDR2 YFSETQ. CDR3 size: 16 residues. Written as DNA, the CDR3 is TGCGCCAGCAACCCAATCAAGGACAGGGGCCCCTACGAGCAGTACTTC. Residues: CASNPIKDRGPYEQYF.

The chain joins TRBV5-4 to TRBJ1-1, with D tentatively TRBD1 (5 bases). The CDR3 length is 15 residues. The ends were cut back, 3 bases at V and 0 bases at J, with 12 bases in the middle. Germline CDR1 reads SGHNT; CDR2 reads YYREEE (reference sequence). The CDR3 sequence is CASSSPTAMNTEAFF. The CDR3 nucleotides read TGTGCCAGCAGCTCCCCGACAGCTATGAACACTGAAGCTTTCTTT.

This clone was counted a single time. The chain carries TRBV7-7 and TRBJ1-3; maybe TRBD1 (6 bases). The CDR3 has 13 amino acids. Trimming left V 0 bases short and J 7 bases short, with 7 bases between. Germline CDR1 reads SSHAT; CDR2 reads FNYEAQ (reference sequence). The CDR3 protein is CASSLAQGNTIYF. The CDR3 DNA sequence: TGTGCCAGCAGCTTAGCCCAGGGGAACACCATATATTTT.

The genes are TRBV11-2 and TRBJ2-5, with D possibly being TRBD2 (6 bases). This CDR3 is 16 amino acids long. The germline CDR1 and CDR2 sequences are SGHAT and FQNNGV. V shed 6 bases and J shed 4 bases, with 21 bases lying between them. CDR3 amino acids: CASSKEGLSRGETQYF. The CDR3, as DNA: TGTGCCAGCAGTAAGGAGGGACTTTCTAGAGGAGAGACCCAGTACTTC.

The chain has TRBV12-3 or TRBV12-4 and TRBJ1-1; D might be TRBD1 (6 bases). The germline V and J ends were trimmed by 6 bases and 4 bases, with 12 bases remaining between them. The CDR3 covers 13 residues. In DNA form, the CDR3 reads TGTGCCAGCAGACGCCGGGACATCACTGAAGCTTTCTTT. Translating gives CASRRRDITEAFF.

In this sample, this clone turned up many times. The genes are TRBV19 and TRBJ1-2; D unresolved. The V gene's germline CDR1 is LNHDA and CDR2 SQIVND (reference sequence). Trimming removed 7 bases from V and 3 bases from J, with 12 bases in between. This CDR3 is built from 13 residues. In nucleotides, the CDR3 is TGTGCCAGTATGGGCGCTGTGGACTATGGCTACACCTTC. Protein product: CASMGAVDYGYTF.

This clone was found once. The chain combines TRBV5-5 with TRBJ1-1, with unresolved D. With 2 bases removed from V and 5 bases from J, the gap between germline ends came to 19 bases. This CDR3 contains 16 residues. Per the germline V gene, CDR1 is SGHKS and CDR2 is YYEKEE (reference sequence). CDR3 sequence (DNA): TGTGCCAGCAGCTTTGCGGACGGGATGGGTGGTACTGAAGCTTTCTTT. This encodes CASSFADGMGGTEAFF.

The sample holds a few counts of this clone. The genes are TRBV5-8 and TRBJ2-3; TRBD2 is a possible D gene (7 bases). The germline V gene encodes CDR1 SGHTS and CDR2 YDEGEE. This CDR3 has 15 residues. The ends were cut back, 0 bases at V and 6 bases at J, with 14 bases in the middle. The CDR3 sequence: CASSLEGGGLDTQYF. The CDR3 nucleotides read TGTGCCAGCAGCTTGGAAGGGGGGGGGCTGGATACGCAGTATTTT.

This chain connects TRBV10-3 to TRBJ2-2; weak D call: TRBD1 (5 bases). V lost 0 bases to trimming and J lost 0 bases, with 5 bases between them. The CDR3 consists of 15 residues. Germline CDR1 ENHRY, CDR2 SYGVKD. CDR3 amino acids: CAISESTANTGELFF. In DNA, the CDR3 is TGTGCCATCAGTGAGTCGACAGCGAACACCGGGGAGCTGTTTTTT.

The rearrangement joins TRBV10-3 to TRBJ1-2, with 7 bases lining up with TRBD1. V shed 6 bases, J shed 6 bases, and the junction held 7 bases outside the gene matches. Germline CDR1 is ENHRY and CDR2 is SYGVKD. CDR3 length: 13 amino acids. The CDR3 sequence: CAISPDRRDGYTF. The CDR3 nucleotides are TGTGCCATCAGCCCGGACAGGAGAGATGGCTACACCTTC.

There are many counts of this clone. This chain's CDR3 is CASSERQGEKLFF. The CDR3 nucleotides are TGTGCCAGCAGTGAACGACAGGGTGAAAAACTGTTTTTT. The rearrangement uses TRBV2 and TRBJ1-4; 7 bases line up with TRBD1. The CDR3 contains 13 residues. Germline V CDR1 and CDR2: SNHLY, FYNNEI. Trimming removed 2 bases from V and 7 bases from J; junction bases left unmatched: 1.

This CDR3 reads CASSQDGGAGGGNQPQHF. CDR3 DNA sequence: TGTGCCAGCAGCCAAGATGGGGGAGCGGGGGGCGGCAATCAGCCCCAGCATTTT. The rearrangement links TRBV4-2 to TRBJ1-5; D possibly corresponds to TRBD1 (6 bases). Trimming removed 0 bases at V and 2 bases at J, with 17 bases between. Germline CDR1 is LGHNA and CDR2 is YNFKEQ. This CDR3 contains 18 residues.